Below, 13 T cell receptor beta chains from the same sample are listed, as sequenced in a study of shared clonotypes between healthy human individuals. The method was immunoSEQ multiplex PCR; TCRdb's version includes in-frame clones alone and lacks a portion of them. The data contain over a million clones, about 96% of them seen just once; the ten biggest clones take up 1% to 1.5%. Specimen: naive CD4+ T cells sorted from blood. The subset is: CD45RA+ positively selected. Receptors originate from a man younger than 40 in good health.

The chain uses TRBV10-2 and TRBJ1-1; no firm D call. The CDR3 loop spans 10 amino acids. Germline V gene lookup returns CDR1 WSHSY and CDR2 SAAADI. Trimming removed 5 bases from V and 11 bases from J, with 9 bases in between. The CDR3 reads CASSFGEAFF. CDR3 sequence (DNA): TGCGCCAGCAGTTTTGGGGAGGCTTTCTTT.

The chain links TRBV9 to TRBJ2-1; D is undetermined. Germline assignment: CDR1 SGDLS and CDR2 YYNGEE. Trimming removed 1 base from V and 6 bases from J, with 8 bases in between. The CDR3 is 13 amino acids. The CDR3 is CASSVSSFNEQFF. CDR3 DNA: TGTGCCAGCAGCGTAAGTAGTTTCAATGAGCAGTTCTTC. Complete variable domain (other parts from reference TRBV9 and TRBJ2-1): DSGVTQTPKHLITATGQRVTLRCSPRSGDLSVYWYQQSLDQGLQFLIQYYNGEERAKGNILERFSAQQFPDLHSELNLSSLELGDSALYFCASSVSSFNEQFFGPGTRLTVL.

The V gene is TRBV4-3, the J gene TRBJ2-7; unclear D gene. The CDR3 consists of 14 residues. The V end was cut by 0 bases, the J end by 1 base, with 7 bases between. Germline assignment: CDR1 LGHNA and CDR2 YSLEER. This CDR3 reads CASSQDIGSYEQYF. CDR3 bases: TGCGCCAGCAGCCAAGATATTGGGTCCTACGAGCAGTACTTC.

CDR3 sequence (DNA): TGTGCCACCAGCAGAGCCGACAGGGACGGAAACACCATATATTTT. Translating it yields CATSRADRDGNTIYF. This chain uses TRBV15 with TRBJ1-3, with 7 bases that match TRBD1. The germline gives CDR1 LNHNV, CDR2 YYDKDF (reference sequence). This CDR3 region has 15 residues. J lost 4 bases, V lost 1 base, and 4 bases had no gene match.

V gene TRBV4-3 combines with J gene TRBJ2-1, with 12 nucleotides matching TRBD2. Germline V gene sequence: CDR1 LGHNA, CDR2 YSLEER. This CDR3 is 16 amino acids long. The junction had 8 bases not matched to a gene; V was cut back by 3 bases and J by 8 bases. For the CDR3, the DNA is TGCGCCAGCAGCCACTCGACTAGCGGGAGTTTCGATGAGCAGTTCTTC. Protein product: CASSHSTSGSFDEQFF.

This clone was observed a single time. The chain employs TRBV11-2 and TRBJ2-1; the match to TRBD2 covers 7 bases. The germline V gene has CDR1 SGHAT and CDR2 FQNNGV. The CDR3 contains 16 residues. With V trimmed by 1 base and J by 0 bases, 3 bases remained unmatched. DNA of the CDR3: TGTGCCAGCAGCTTAGGGGGACTAAACTCCTACAATGAGCAGTTCTTC. Translating it yields CASSLGGLNSYNEQFF.

The rearrangement links TRBV5-6 to TRBJ2-2; no reliable D call. Per the germline V gene, CDR1 is SGHDT and CDR2 is YYEEEE. The CDR3 runs 19 residues. The V and J ends lost 0 bases and 0 bases respectively, with 18 bases between them. The DNA of the CDR3 is TGTGCCAGCAGCTTGGGAGGAAATGGGTTGTTCGCGAACACCGGGGAGCTGTTTTTT. It is translated as CASSLGGNGLFANTGELFF.

The chain has TRBV9 and TRBJ2-1; D not certain. Germline values: CDR1 SGDLS, CDR2 YYNGEE. Trimming removed 0 bases from V and 3 bases from J, with 10 bases in between. The CDR3 totals 15 residues. The CDR3 loop reads CASSVAGGHYNEQFF. CDR3 coding DNA: TGTGCCAGCAGCGTAGCCGGCGGCCACTACAATGAGCAGTTCTTC.

This clone was observed once. The chain uses TRBV5-4 and TRBJ2-2; TRBD2 agrees at 9 bases. CDR1 SGHNT and CDR2 YYREEE come from the germline V gene (reference sequence). Germline trimming cut 5 bases from V and 1 base from J; bases unmatched to any gene: 3. This CDR3 is 15 amino acids long. CDR3 nucleotide sequence: TGTGCCAGCAGGCAAGCGGGAGGGAACACCGGGGAGCTGTTTTTT. Residues: CASRQAGGNTGELFF.

A word on this clone: The same CDR3 arises from other DNA sequences in this sample as well. The V call is TRBV4-1, the J call TRBJ2-3, with a tentative D call TRBD1 (6 bases). Germline lookup yields CDR1 MGHRA and CDR2 YSYEKL. The CDR3 is 13 amino acids. V gave up 0 bases and J gave up 6 bases, with 7 bases separating them. The CDR3 loop is CASSQDRGDTQYF. In nucleotides, the CDR3 is TGCGCCAGCAGCCAAGATAGGGGGGATACGCAGTATTTT.

This chain uses TRBV7-3 with TRBJ2-1; 7 bases line up with TRBD1. The CDR3 length is 13 residues. V lost 5 bases to trimming and J lost 8 bases; unmatched junction nucleotides: 6. CDR1 SGHTA and CDR2 FQGTGA come from the germline V gene. The CDR3 nucleotides read TGTGCCAGCAGCAAGACAGGGTTGGATGAGCAGTTCTTC. As protein: CASSKTGLDEQFF.

This sequence joins TRBV6-5 and TRBJ1-4; D is undetermined. Germline V gene lookup returns CDR1 MNHEY and CDR2 SVGAGI. V shed 2 bases and J shed 14 bases, with 15 bases lying between them. The CDR3 has 13 amino acids. The CDR3 region is CASSYGEGLGLFF. As DNA, the CDR3 is TGTGCCAGCAGTTACGGGGAGGGTCTAGGGCTGTTTTTT.

This chain links TRBV9 with TRBJ2-1; D assignment may be TRBD1 or TRBD2 (5 bases each). Trimming pared 0 bases from V and 3 bases from J, leaving 16 bases between. Germline assignment: CDR1 SGDLS and CDR2 YYNGEE. CDR3 length: 17 amino acids. The DNA for the CDR3 is TGTGCCAGCAGCGTAGACCCCACCGGGACCAACTACAATGAGCAGTTCTTC. Residues: CASSVDPTGTNYNEQFF. Based on the CDR3 plus reference TRBV9 and TRBJ2-1, the full variable domain is DSGVTQTPKHLITATGQRVTLRCSPRSGDLSVYWYQQSLDQGLQFLIQYYNGEERAKGNILERFSAQQFPDLHSELNLSSLELGDSALYFCASSVDPTGTNYNEQFFGPGTRLTVL.